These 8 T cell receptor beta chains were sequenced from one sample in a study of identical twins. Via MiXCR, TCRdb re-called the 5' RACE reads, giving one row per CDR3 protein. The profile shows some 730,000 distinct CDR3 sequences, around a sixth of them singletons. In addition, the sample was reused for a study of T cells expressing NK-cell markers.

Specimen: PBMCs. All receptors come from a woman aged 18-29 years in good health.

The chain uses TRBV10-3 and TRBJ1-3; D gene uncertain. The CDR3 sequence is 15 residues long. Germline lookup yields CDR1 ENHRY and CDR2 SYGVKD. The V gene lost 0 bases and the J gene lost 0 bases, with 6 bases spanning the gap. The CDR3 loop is CAISESSHSGNTIYF. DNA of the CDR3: TGTGCCATCAGTGAGTCGAGCCACTCTGGAAACACCATATATTTT.

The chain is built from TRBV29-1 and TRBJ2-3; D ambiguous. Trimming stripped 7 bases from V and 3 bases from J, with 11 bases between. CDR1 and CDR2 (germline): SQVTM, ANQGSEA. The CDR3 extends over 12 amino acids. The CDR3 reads CSGKSNTDTQYF. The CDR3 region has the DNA TGCAGCGGGAAATCAAATACAGATACGCAGTATTTT.

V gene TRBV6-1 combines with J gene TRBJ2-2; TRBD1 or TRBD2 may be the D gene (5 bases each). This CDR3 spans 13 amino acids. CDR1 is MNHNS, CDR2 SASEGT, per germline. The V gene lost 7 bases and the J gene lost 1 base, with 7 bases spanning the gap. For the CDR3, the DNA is TGTGCCAGCAAGGGGAGGAACACCGGGGAGCTGTTTTTT. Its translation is CASKGRNTGELFF.

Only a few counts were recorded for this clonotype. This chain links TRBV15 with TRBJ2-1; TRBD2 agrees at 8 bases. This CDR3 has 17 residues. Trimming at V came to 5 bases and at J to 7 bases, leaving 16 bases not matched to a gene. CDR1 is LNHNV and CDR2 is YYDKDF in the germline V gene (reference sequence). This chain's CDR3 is CATSLLWTSLGGNEQFF. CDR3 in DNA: TGTGCCACCAGCCTCCTGTGGACTAGCTTAGGGGGGAATGAGCAGTTCTTC.

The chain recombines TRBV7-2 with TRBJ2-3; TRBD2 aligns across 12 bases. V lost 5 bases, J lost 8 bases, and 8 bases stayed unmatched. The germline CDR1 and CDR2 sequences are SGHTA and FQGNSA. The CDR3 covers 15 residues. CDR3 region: CASSPRLAGDITQYF. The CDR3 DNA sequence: TGTGCCAGCAGCCCGAGACTAGCGGGAGATATTACGCAGTATTTT.

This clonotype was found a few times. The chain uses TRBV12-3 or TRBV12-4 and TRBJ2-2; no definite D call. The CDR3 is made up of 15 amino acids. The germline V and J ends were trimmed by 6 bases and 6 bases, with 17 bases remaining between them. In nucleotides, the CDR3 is TGTGCCAGCAGCCCCGCACTATCGGTCTCCGGGGAGCTGTTTTTT. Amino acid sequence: CASSPALSVSGELFF.

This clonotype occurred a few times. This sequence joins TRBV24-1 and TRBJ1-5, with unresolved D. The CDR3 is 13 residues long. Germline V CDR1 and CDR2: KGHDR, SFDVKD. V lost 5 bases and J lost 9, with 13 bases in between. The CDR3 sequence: CATSGGSAGPQHF. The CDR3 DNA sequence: TGTGCCACCAGTGGCGGCAGTGCCGGGCCCCAGCATTTT.

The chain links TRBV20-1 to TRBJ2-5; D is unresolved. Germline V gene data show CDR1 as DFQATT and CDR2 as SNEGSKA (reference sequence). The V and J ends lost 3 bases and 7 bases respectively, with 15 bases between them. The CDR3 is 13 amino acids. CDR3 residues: CSASPTGRATQYF. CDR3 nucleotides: TGCAGTGCTAGCCCCACGGGTAGGGCGACCCAGTACTTC.